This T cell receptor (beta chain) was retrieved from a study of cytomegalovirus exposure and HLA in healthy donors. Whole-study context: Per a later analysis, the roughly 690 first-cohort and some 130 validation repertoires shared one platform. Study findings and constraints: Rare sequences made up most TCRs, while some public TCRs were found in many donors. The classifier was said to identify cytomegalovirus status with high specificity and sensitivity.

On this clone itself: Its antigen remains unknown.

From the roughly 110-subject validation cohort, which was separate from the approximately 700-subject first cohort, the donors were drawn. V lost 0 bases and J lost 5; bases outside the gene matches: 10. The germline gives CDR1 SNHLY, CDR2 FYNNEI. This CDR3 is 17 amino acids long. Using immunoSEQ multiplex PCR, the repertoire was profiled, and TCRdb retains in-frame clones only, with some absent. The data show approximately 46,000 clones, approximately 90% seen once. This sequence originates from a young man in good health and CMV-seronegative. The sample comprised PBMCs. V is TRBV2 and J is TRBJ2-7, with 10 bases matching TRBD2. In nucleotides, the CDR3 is TGTGCCAGCAGTGAAGCGGCTAGCGGGAGAAAACGGGACGAGCAGTACTTC. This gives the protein CASSEAASGRKRDEQYF. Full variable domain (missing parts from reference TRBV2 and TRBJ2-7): EPEVTQTPSHQVTQMGQEVILRCVPISNHLYFYWYRQILGQKVEFLVSFYNNEISEKSEIFDDQFSVERPDGSNFTLKIRSTKLEDSAMYFCASSEAASGRKRDEQYFGPGTRLTVT.